One and the same sample provided the 2 T cell receptor beta chains below, sequenced in a study of Graves' ophthalmopathy and Graves' hyperthyroidism. Amplification of the TCR beta CDR3 regions used RNA transcripts (as template). First-round RT-PCR used HTBI primers; second-round multiplex PCR followed. One entry per CDR3 protein, called by TCRdb with MiXCR from the multiplex PCR reads. The sample holds a few hundred thousand distinct CDR3 sequences, approximately 37% seen once. Sequencing was carried out using peripheral blood or thyroid tissue (not recorded which). The receptors were sampled from an adult man with Graves' hyperthyroidism.

The V and J genes are TRBV7-3 and TRBJ1-1; TRBD1 might be the D (5 bases). The germline CDR1 and CDR2 sequences are SGHTA and FQGTGA. The CDR3 contains 15 residues. Deletions cut 5 bases from V and 5 bases from J, with 18 bases between. Written as DNA, the CDR3 is TGTGCCAGCAGCCGCTGGGACGGGGGTGTGACTGAAGCTTTCTTT. Residues: CASSRWDGGVTEAFF.

This clonotype was seen ten or more times. A read error may produce the germline difference seen at one junction end. J is TRBJ1-2 and V is TRBV4-1; 9 bases match TRBD1. The CDR3 spans 14 residues. Germline CDR1 and CDR2: MGHRA and YSYEKL. As DNA, the CDR3 is TGTGCCAGCAGCCAAGAGGGACAGGGCTATGGCTACACCTTC. As protein: CASSQEGQGYGYTF.